These 4 T cell receptor beta chains originate from one sample sequenced in a study of blood T cell repertoires in COVID-19. Assay: immunoSEQ multiplex PCR; the TCRdb copy retains only in-frame clones and omits some. The sample has about 120,000 clones, around 80% seen once. Source material: peripheral blood. These receptors were obtained from a woman of 80 years or more with acute or convalescent COVID-19.

The chain links TRBV15 to TRBJ2-2, with TRBD1 matching 7 bases. V dropped 1 base and J dropped 1; count of bases not matched to a gene: 0. Germline CDR1 and CDR2: LNHNV and YYDKDF (reference sequence). This CDR3 comprises 15 residues. CDR3 DNA: TGTGCCACCAGCAGAGGACAGGGGAACACCGGGGAGCTGTTTTTT. This encodes CATSRGQGNTGELFF.

As DNA, the CDR3 is TGTGCCAGCAGCCCCGGGACAGGAGACATGGGCTATGGCTACACCTTC. Protein sequence: CASSPGTGDMGYGYTF. The genes are TRBV6-6 and TRBJ1-2; 8 nucleotides align to TRBD1. The CDR3 runs 16 residues. V was pared by 6 bases and J by 4 bases, with 13 bases of the junction left unmatched. Germline V gene sequence: CDR1 MNHNY, CDR2 SVGAGI (reference sequence).

This chain connects TRBV20-1 to TRBJ2-7, with TRBD2 identical over 10 bases. The germline V gene encodes CDR1 DFQATT and CDR2 SNEGSKA (reference sequence). The CDR3 contains 14 residues. V shed 3 bases and J 6 bases; nucleotides not matched to a gene: 8. CDR3 bases: TGCAGTGCTAGTGGGGCTAGCGGGAGTCTCGAGCAGTACTTC. Amino acids: CSASGASGSLEQYF.

This chain connects TRBV6-6 to TRBJ1-1; TRBD1 is a possible D gene (6 bases). The ends were cut back, 7 bases at V and 5 bases at J, with 11 bases in the middle. The CDR3 loop spans 12 amino acids. Germline assignment: CDR1 MNHNY and CDR2 SVGAGI (reference sequence). CDR3 amino acids: CASTKGETEAFF. As DNA, the CDR3 is TGTGCCAGCACCAAGGGGGAGACTGAAGCTTTCTTT.